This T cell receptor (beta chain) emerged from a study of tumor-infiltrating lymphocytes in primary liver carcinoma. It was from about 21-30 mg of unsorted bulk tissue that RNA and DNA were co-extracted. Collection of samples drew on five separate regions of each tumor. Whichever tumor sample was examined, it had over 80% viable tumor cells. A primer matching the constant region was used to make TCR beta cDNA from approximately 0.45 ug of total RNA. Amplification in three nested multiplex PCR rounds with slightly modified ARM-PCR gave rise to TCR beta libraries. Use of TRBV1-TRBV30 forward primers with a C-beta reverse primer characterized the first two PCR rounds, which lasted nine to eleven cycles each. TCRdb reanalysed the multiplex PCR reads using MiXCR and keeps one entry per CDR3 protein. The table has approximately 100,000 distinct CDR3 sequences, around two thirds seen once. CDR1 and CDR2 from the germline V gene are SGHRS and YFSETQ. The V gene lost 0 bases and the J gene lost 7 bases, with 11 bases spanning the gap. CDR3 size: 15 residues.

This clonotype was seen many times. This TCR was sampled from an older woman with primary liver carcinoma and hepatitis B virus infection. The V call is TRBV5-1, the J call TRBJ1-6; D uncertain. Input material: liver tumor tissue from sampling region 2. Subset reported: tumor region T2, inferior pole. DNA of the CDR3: TGCGCCAGCAGCTTGGGCACCTACCGGAATTCACCCCTCCACTTT. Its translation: CASSLGTYRNSPLHF.